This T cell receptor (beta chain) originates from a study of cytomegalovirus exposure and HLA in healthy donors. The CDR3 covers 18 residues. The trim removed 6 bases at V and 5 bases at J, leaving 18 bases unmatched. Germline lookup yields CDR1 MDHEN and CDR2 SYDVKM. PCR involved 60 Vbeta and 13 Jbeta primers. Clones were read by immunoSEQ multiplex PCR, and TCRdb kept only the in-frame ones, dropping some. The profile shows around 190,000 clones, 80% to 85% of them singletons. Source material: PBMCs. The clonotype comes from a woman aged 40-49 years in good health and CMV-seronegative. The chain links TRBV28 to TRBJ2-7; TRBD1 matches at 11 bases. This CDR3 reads CASSSTVGGQGARDEQYV. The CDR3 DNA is TGTGCCAGCAGCTCGACGGTGGGAGGACAGGGGGCGCGAGACGAGCAGTACGTC.